This T cell receptor (beta chain) was recorded in a study of T cells in Graves' hyperthyroidism and ophthalmopathy. Template material for amplifying TCR beta CDR3 regions consisted of RNA transcripts. HTBI primers were employed in a first-round RT-PCR of the TCR CDR3. Using its own MiXCR run on the multiplex PCR reads, TCRdb lists one record per CDR3 protein. The repertoire holds fewer than 550,000 distinct CDR3 sequences, with roughly a quarter as singletons. The CDR3 extends over 11 amino acids. Germline V gene data show CDR1 as KGHDR and CDR2 as SFDVKD. V lost 9 bases and J lost 7, with 8 bases in between. This clonotype occurred many times.

This clonotype was sampled from a woman in her 30s with Graves' ophthalmopathy. The chain has TRBV24-1 and TRBJ2-2; no reliable D call. Sample: blood. The CDR3 loop is CATETGGELFF. CDR3 coding DNA: TGTGCCACCGAGACCGGCGGGGAGCTGTTTTTT.